The entry below gives a single T cell receptor beta chain sequence along with its context. Primed by a sample-barcoded 5' primer and a J-beta primer mix, a second PCR proceeded for 7 to 11 cycles. TCRdb ran MiXCR on the 5' RACE reads and lists one entry per CDR3 protein. The table has more than 700,000 distinct CDR3 sequences, 46% seen once. V lost 0 bases, J lost 13 bases, and 7 bases lay in between. In germline, CDR1 is MNHEY, CDR2 SVGAGI. The CDR3 length is 11 residues. These data originate in a study of blood T cells in healthy people across ages. The receptor comes from a man older than 75 in good health. J is TRBJ2-4 and V is TRBV6-5; D gene unclear. The specimen sequenced was blood. CDR3 bases: TGTGCCAGCAGTTACTCGGGTACGCAGTACTTC. Translation: CASSYSGTQYF.